Below, 10 T cell receptor beta chains from the same sample are listed, as sequenced in a study of patients and donors after allogeneic stem cell transplantation. TCRdb fed the RT-PCR reads into MiXCR, producing one record per CDR3 protein. The sample lists 200,000 to 250,000 distinct CDR3 sequences, roughly 15% occurring once. Sequenced sample: blood, either unsorted or a sorted T cell fraction (not recorded which). All receptors derive from a human donor who was either an allogeneic HSCT recipient or a stem cell or donor lymphocyte infusion donor (not recorded which). It is not recorded whose cells these are; they may come from a transplant donor.

This clonotype appeared many times. The chain has TRBV24-1 and TRBJ2-2, with TRBD1 matching 7 bases. The CDR3 runs to 14 residues. Germline assignment: CDR1 KGHDR and CDR2 SFDVKD. The V segment lost 9 bases and the J segment 1 base; nucleotides outside the gene matches: 4. CDR3 in amino acids: CATQRTGNTGELFF. In DNA form, the CDR3 reads TGTGCCACCCAGAGGACAGGGAACACCGGGGAGCTGTTTTTT.

This chain connects TRBV27 to TRBJ1-4; D may be TRBD1 (6 bases). The CDR3 has 14 residues. The germline CDR1 and CDR2 sequences are MNHEY and SMNVEV (reference sequence). V was clipped by 3 bases and J by 5 bases, with 10 bases between them. The DNA of the CDR3 is TGTGCCAGCAGTTTGGACAGACTCAATGAAAAACTGTTTTTT. Translation: CASSLDRLNEKLFF.

This clonotype has only a few counts. The CDR3 spells CASSLDRSSTDTQYF. The CDR3 coding sequence is TGTGCCAGCAGCCTGGACAGGTCTAGCACAGATACGCAGTATTTT. The chain has TRBV11-2 and TRBJ2-3; 7 bases are shared with TRBD1. This CDR3 spans 15 amino acids. J lost 0 bases, V lost 5 bases, and 5 bases had no gene match. CDR1 SGHAT and CDR2 FQNNGV come from the germline V gene.

This clonotype was observed at least ten times. This chain connects TRBV5-1 to TRBJ1-1; maybe TRBD1 (6 bases). CDR3 length: 14 amino acids. The V end was cut by 5 bases, the J end by 4 bases, with 15 bases between. CDR1 is SGHRS and CDR2 is YFSETQ in the germline V gene. The CDR3 loop reads CASSTAGERTEAFF. CDR3 in DNA: TGCGCCAGCAGTACGGCAGGGGAGCGCACTGAAGCTTTCTTT.

This clonotype has more than one count but fewer than ten. The chain uses TRBV20-1 and TRBJ1-2; no clear D. Germline V gene lookup returns CDR1 DFQATT and CDR2 SNEGSKA (reference sequence). The V gene lost 3 bases and the J gene lost 5 bases, with 22 bases spanning the gap. The CDR3 is made up of 16 amino acids. The CDR3 region has the DNA TGCAGTGCTAGGGCTCTTGGGTTGGGCGCGAGGTATGGCTACACCTTC. Its translation: CSARALGLGARYGYTF.

The V call is TRBV9, the J call TRBJ1-6, with D perhaps matching TRBD1 (6 bases). The CDR3 extends over 16 amino acids. V gave up 0 bases and J gave up 1 base, with 8 bases separating them. Germline V gene lookup returns CDR1 SGDLS and CDR2 YYNGEE. The CDR3 DNA is TGTGCCAGCAGCGTAGAAGGGGGGTCCTATAATTCACCCCTCCACTTT. It translates to CASSVEGGSYNSPLHF.

The chain recombines TRBV20-1 with TRBJ1-2; D remains unclear. Deletions cut 2 bases from V and 6 bases from J, with 13 bases between. This CDR3 spans 13 amino acids. Per germline, CDR1 DFQATT and CDR2 SNEGSKA (reference sequence). This CDR3 is CSARLQAHHGYTF. For the CDR3, the DNA is TGCAGTGCTAGACTCCAGGCTCACCATGGCTACACCTTC.

This clonotype came up a few times. This chain joins TRBV4-3 and TRBJ2-1; 8 bases map to TRBD1. V shed 3 bases and J 5 bases; nucleotides not matched to a gene: 6. The CDR3 is made up of 15 amino acids. Germline lookup yields CDR1 LGHNA and CDR2 YSLEER. CDR3 in amino acids: CASSQSGTGNNEQFF. DNA for the CDR3: TGCGCCAGCAGCCAGTCCGGGACAGGAAACAATGAGCAGTTCTTC.

Concerning this clonotype: A much larger clone lies one base from this, so it may be a read error. The chain uses TRBV7-3 and TRBJ2-2; tentatively, D is TRBD2 (6 bases). The CDR3 is 14 residues long. Germline V CDR1 and CDR2: SGHTA, FQGTGA. Trimming cost V 4 bases and J 7 bases, with 13 bases left between them. CDR3 sequence: CASSSSLGGGELFF. The DNA of the CDR3 is TGTGCCAGCAGCTCGAGCCTGGGAGGCGGGGAGCTGTTTTTT.

The chain has TRBV7-7 and TRBJ2-2; the D gene is possibly TRBD1 (6 bases). There are 12 residues in the CDR3. V lost 9 bases and J lost 4, with 9 bases in between. Germline loops: CDR1 SSHAT, CDR2 FNYEAQ (reference sequence). CDR3 DNA sequence: TGTGCCAGTTACAGGGCCACCGGGGAGCTGTTTTTT. It codes for CASYRATGELFF.